The 23 T cell receptor beta chains reported below all come from one sample, sequenced in a study of cytomegalovirus exposure and HLA in healthy donors. Measured with immunoSEQ multiplex PCR; TCRdb has only the in-frame clones, and not every one. The top ten hold roughly 0.6% of the sample, which has fewer than 85,000 clones, around 94% seen once. The source material was PBMCs. The source is a woman in her late teens or twenties in good health and CMV-seronegative.

J is TRBJ2-7 and V is TRBV9; 7 nucleotides match TRBD2. CDR1 is SGDLS and CDR2 is YYNGEE in the germline V gene. There are 15 residues in the CDR3. After removal of 4 bases from V and 6 bases from J, the junction contained 13 bases not matched to a gene. Here the CDR3 reads CASSPAGVGRGEQYF. CDR3 nucleotides: TGTGCCAGCAGCCCAGCCGGGGTAGGGAGGGGCGAGCAGTACTTC.

This chain links TRBV9 with TRBJ1-2; TRBD1 agrees at 8 bases. With 3 bases clipped from V and 7 bases from J, the junction kept 14 bases outside the gene matches. Germline loops: CDR1 SGDLS, CDR2 YYNGEE. The CDR3 length is 16 residues. The CDR3 nucleotides read TGTGCCAGCAGCGCCTTACAGACAGGGGATATCATTGGCTACACCTTC. This gives the protein CASSALQTGDIIGYTF.

This chain joins TRBV4-2 and TRBJ2-5, with TRBD2 matching 9 bases. Unmatched junction bases numbered 11, after V lost 1 base and J lost 5 bases. Germline assignment: CDR1 LGHNA and CDR2 YNFKEQ. The CDR3 totals 17 residues. This CDR3 reads CASSQAGRGGVGETQYF. The CDR3, as DNA: TGTGCCAGCAGCCAAGCGGGGCGGGGGGGAGTAGGGGAGACCCAGTACTTC.

The rearrangement uses TRBV4-3 and TRBJ2-7; 14 bases fit TRBD2. The CDR3 has 15 amino acids. Germline V gene data show CDR1 as LGHNA and CDR2 as YSLEER. The V segment lost 3 bases and the J segment 2 bases; nucleotides outside the gene matches: 0. CDR3 nucleotides: TGCGCCAGCAGCCAGGGACTAGCGGGGGCCTACGAGCAGTACTTC. Protein sequence: CASSQGLAGAYEQYF.

This rearrangement joins TRBV10-3 to TRBJ1-1, with 7 bases identical to TRBD1. This CDR3 region has 15 residues. Per the germline V gene, CDR1 is ENHRY and CDR2 is SYGVKD. The junction had 4 bases not matched to a gene; V was cut back by 2 bases and J by 1 base. CDR3 DNA: TGTGCCATCAGTGAGCCGACAGGGTCGAACACTGAAGCTTTCTTT. This codes for CAISEPTGSNTEAFF.

The chain recombines TRBV12-5 with TRBJ2-1, with D tentatively TRBD1 (5 bases). The V gene lost 6 bases and the J gene lost 8 bases, with 11 bases spanning the gap. Germline V CDR1 and CDR2: LGHNT, FRNRAP. This CDR3 region has 12 residues. CDR3 region: CASGYSRDEQFF. CDR3 bases: TGTGCTAGTGGCTATTCCAGGGATGAGCAGTTCTTC. The full variable domain, completed using reference TRBV12-5 and TRBJ2-1, is DARVTQTPRHKVTEMGQEVTMRCQPILGHNTVFWYRQTMMQGLELLAYFRNRAPLDDSGMPKDRFSAEMPDATLATLKIQPSEPRDSAVYFCASGYSRDEQFFGPGTRLTVL.

V is TRBV18 and J is TRBJ1-3; 7 nucleotides align to TRBD1. Germline CDR1 KGHSH, CDR2 LQKENI. CDR3 length: 17 residues. V lost 4 bases, J lost 1 base, and 10 bases stayed unmatched. The CDR3 bases are TGTGCCAGCTCACTTGATTACAGGGGTCCTTCTGGAAACACCATATATTTT. This translates into CASSLDYRGPSGNTIYF.

The rearrangement joins TRBV4-1 to TRBJ2-7; perhaps TRBD1 as D (6 bases). This CDR3 has 13 residues. V lost 4 bases and J lost 4, with 11 bases in between. CDR1 MGHRA and CDR2 YSYEKL come from the germline V gene. The CDR3 region is CASSLQQGYEQYF. CDR3 DNA: TGCGCCAGCAGCCTACAACAGGGATACGAGCAGTACTTC.

This chain connects TRBV28 to TRBJ2-7, with D maybe TRBD1 (5 bases). The germline gives CDR1 MDHEN, CDR2 SYDVKM. The CDR3 has 14 residues. V was clipped by 8 bases and J by 3 bases, with 17 bases between them. The CDR3 coding sequence is TGTGCCAGCTGGGGCATTTCAGGTGTCTACGAGCAGTACTTC. It codes for CASWGISGVYEQYF.

The V and J genes are TRBV6-1 and TRBJ1-5; D might be TRBD1 (5 bases). V was trimmed by 10 bases and J by 5 bases, leaving 15 bases between them. CDR1 and CDR2 (germline): MNHNS, SASEGT. The CDR3 is 13 amino acids. CDR3 residues: CATTKGLYQPQHF. CDR3 nucleotide sequence: TGTGCCACCACTAAGGGGTTGTATCAGCCCCAGCATTTT.

This chain connects TRBV7-3 to TRBJ2-6; weak D call: TRBD1 (6 bases). V lost 6 bases, J lost 1 base, and 13 bases lay in between. Germline V gives CDR1 SGHTA, CDR2 FQGTGA. CDR3 size: 16 residues. CDR3 in amino acids: CASRGGLGSGANVLTF. CDR3 nucleotides: TGTGCCAGCAGAGGGGGATTGGGTTCTGGGGCCAACGTCCTGACTTTC. Based on the CDR3 plus reference TRBV7-3 and TRBJ2-6, the full variable domain is GAGVSQTPSNKVTEKGKYVELRCDPISGHTALYWYRQSLGQGPEFLIYFQGTGAADDSGLPNDRFFAVRPEGSVSTLKIQRTERGDSAVYLCASRGGLGSGANVLTFGAGSRLTVL.

The V call is TRBV5-1, the J call TRBJ2-1; D is unclear. V shed 0 bases and J shed 8 bases, with 12 bases lying between them. CDR3 length equals 14 residues. The germline CDR1 and CDR2 sequences are SGHRS and YFSETQ. This CDR3 reads CASSLETAGDEQFF. In DNA form, the CDR3 reads TGCGCCAGCAGCTTGGAGACTGCTGGCGATGAGCAGTTCTTC.

V gene TRBV5-5 combines with J gene TRBJ1-6; 7 bases are a match to TRBD1. J gave up 2 bases and V 5 bases, and 4 bases lay outside the gene matches. This CDR3 region has 15 residues. The germline V gene has CDR1 SGHKS and CDR2 YYEKEE (reference sequence). This CDR3 is CASRTGTTYNSPLHF. DNA of the CDR3: TGTGCCAGCAGGACAGGGACGACCTATAATTCACCCCTCCACTTT.

The chain uses TRBV5-1 and TRBJ2-7; D is unresolved. This CDR3 has 16 residues. The germline V and J ends were trimmed by 0 bases and 5 bases, with 18 bases remaining between them. Germline-derived CDR1 and CDR2 are SGHRS and YFSETQ. The CDR3 spells CASSLVYVPPRNEQYF. CDR3 nucleotides: TGCGCCAGCAGCTTGGTTTATGTTCCCCCGCGGAACGAGCAGTACTTC.

The genes are TRBV18 and TRBJ2-1, with TRBD2 matching 14 bases. Looked up from germline, CDR1 is KGHSH and CDR2 is LQKENI. This CDR3 is built from 20 residues. The ends lost 1 base at V and 0 bases at J; junction bases unmatched: 8. The CDR3 DNA follows: TGTGCCAGCTCACCACTAGGGACTAGCGGGGGTATAAGCTCCTACAATGAGCAGTTCTTC. Translated: CASSPLGTSGGISSYNEQFF. Looking up the rest from reference TRBV18 and TRBJ2-1 gives the full variable domain: NAGVMQNPRHLVRRRGQEARLRCSPMKGHSHVYWYRQLPEEGLKFMVYLQKENIIDESGMPKERFSAEFPKEGPSILRIQQVVRGDSAAYFCASSPLGTSGGISSYNEQFFGPGTRLTVL.

V gene TRBV6-6 combines with J gene TRBJ2-7; 7 nucleotides agree with TRBD1. V lost 5 bases to trimming and J lost 1 base; unmatched junction nucleotides: 5. The CDR3 spans 14 residues. CDR1 MNHNY and CDR2 SVGAGI come from the germline V gene (reference sequence). For the CDR3, the DNA is TGTGCCAGCAGTACCTCGGGACAGTCCTACGAGCAGTACTTC. As protein: CASSTSGQSYEQYF.

V usage is TRBV7-3 and J usage is TRBJ2-1; 7 positions match TRBD2. This CDR3 has 17 amino acids. Looked up from germline, CDR1 is SGHTA and CDR2 is FQGTGA. J gave up 0 bases and V 5 bases, and 10 bases lay outside the gene matches. CDR3 bases: TGTGCCAGCAGCCCAGAGCGGGGCCCCCGCTCCTACAATGAGCAGTTCTTC. Translation gives CASSPERGPRSYNEQFF.

The genes are TRBV4-1 and TRBJ1-5, with D unclear. Looked up from germline, CDR1 is MGHRA and CDR2 is YSYEKL. CDR3 length equals 13 residues. V was shortened by 4 bases and J by 6 bases, with 10 bases between the two germline ends. The CDR3 coding sequence is TGCGCCAGCAGCCCCCTAGTTTTTCAGCCCCAGCATTTT. Residues: CASSPLVFQPQHF.

This clone occurred once. The chain links TRBV18 to TRBJ1-1; D possibly corresponds to TRBD1 (5 bases). Germline CDR1 and CDR2: KGHSH and LQKENI. V was trimmed by 3 bases and J by 1 base, leaving 6 bases between them. The CDR3 runs to 13 residues. This chain's CDR3 is CASSPGGNTEAFF. In nucleotides, the CDR3 is TGTGCCAGCTCACCGGGGGGGAACACTGAAGCTTTCTTT.

The rearrangement links TRBV5-1 to TRBJ2-1; perhaps TRBD1 as D (5 bases). The CDR3 has 15 residues. V lost 4 bases and J 0 bases, leaving 11 bases between the germline ends. CDR1 SGHRS and CDR2 YFSETQ come from the germline V gene. The CDR3 DNA sequence: TGCGCCAGCAGCCAGGACATAAGCTCCTACAATGAGCAGTTCTTC. This encodes CASSQDISSYNEQFF.

The chain links TRBV11-2 to TRBJ1-2; 8 positions match TRBD1. CDR1 and CDR2 from the germline V gene are SGHAT and FQNNGV. The CDR3 is 16 amino acids. V lost 2 bases, J lost 6 bases, and 11 bases stayed unmatched. DNA of the CDR3: TGTGCCAGCAGCTTAATAGGACAGGGAAAGGTGGATGGCTACACCTTC. This sequence encodes CASSLIGQGKVDGYTF.

This clone came up once. CDR3 protein: CASTETGPKNTEAFF. The DNA for the CDR3 is TGTGCCAGCACCGAGACAGGGCCGAAGAACACTGAAGCTTTCTTT. The chain uses TRBV28 and TRBJ1-1; 7 positions match TRBD1. Germline V gives CDR1 MDHEN, CDR2 SYDVKM. This CDR3 has 15 residues. Trimming at V came to 7 bases and at J to 1 base, leaving 9 bases not matched to a gene. Drawing the rest from reference TRBV28 and TRBJ1-1, the complete variable domain is DVKVTQSSRYLVKRTGEKVFLECVQDMDHENMFWYRQDPGLGLRLIYFSYDVKMKEKGDIPEGYSVSREKKERFSLILESASTNQTSMYLCASTETGPKNTEAFFGQGTRLTVV.

In DNA, the CDR3 is TGTGCCAGCAGGTCGCCGGACAGGGTTGACACCGGGGAGCTGTTTTTT. It is translated as CASRSPDRVDTGELFF. The chain recombines TRBV28 with TRBJ2-2, with TRBD1 matching 8 bases. The J segment lost 3 bases and the V segment lost 6 bases, leaving 9 bases of the junction unmatched. Per the germline V gene, CDR1 is MDHEN and CDR2 is SYDVKM. This CDR3 comprises 16 residues.